This is a list of T cell receptor beta chains from one sample in a study of spatial heterogeneity in lung cancer. In TCRdb, the 5' RACE reads were re-called with MiXCR into one record per CDR3 protein. The sample consists of about 630 distinct CDR3 sequences, around 7.5% of them appearing once. Sequenced material: lung tumor tissue, taken at surgery. The receptors come from a male donor with early-stage non-small cell lung cancer. CDR3s include the opening cysteine and the closing phenylalanine or tryptophan. A D gene is named only where the DNA matches it firmly. Clone size is given for some rows only: seen once, a few or many times, or a class if the clone is expanded.

D gene | J gene | V gene | clone size | CDR3 DNA | CDR3 protein
TRBD2 | TRBJ2-1 | TRBV7-9 | medium-sized | TGTGCCAGCAGCCCACGACTAGCGTATTGGAATGAGCAGTTCTTC | CASSPRLAYWNEQFF
NA | TRBJ1-4 | TRBV7-9 | medium-sized | TGTGCCAGCAGCTTATTTGAGACGGTTAATGAAAAACTGTTTTTT | CASSLFETVNEKLFF
NA | TRBJ2-6 | TRBV28 | medium-sized | TGTGCCAGCAGTTTCACGGACCGCAGCTCTGGGGCCAACGTCCTGACTTTC | CASSFTDRSSGANVLTF
NA | TRBJ1-5 | TRBV19 | large | TGTGCCAGTAGTCTTTGGGGTCGGAGAGAGCAGCCCCAGCATTTT | CASSLWGRREQPQHF
TRBD2 | TRBJ2-7 | TRBV5-6 | NA | TGTGCCAGCAGCAGATCGGGACTAGGAATCTACGAGCAGTACTTC | CASSRSGLGIYEQYF
NA | TRBJ1-1 | TRBV28 | NA | TGTGCCAGCAGTTTTACACAGGGCACTGAAGCTTTCTTT | CASSFTQGTEAFF
NA | TRBJ1-2 | TRBV5-1 | few | TGCGCCAGCAGCCACCGGCCGATGGGGGGCGCTGACTATGGCTACACCTTC | CASSHRPMGGADYGYTF
NA | TRBJ2-2 | TRBV12-3/TRBV12-4 | medium-sized | TGTGCCAGCAGTTTACGCAGGGCGTGGGGGGAGCTGTTTTTT | CASSLRRAWGELFF
NA | TRBJ1-3 | TRBV7-9 | medium-sized | TGTGCCAGCAGGCCCCGGGGGGACGGAAACACCATATATTTT | CASRPRGDGNTIYF
TRBD1 | TRBJ2-2 | TRBV28 | medium-sized | TGTGCCAGCAGTGAGGAATCGGACAGGGGATACTCCGGGGAGCTGTTTTTT | CASSEESDRGYSGELFF
NA | TRBJ2-5 | TRBV20-1 | large | TGCAGTGCCAAAACCAGGGCCGACCAAGAGACCCAGTACTTC | CSAKTRADQETQYF